The clone carrying this T cell receptor beta chain was counted between two and nine times. The time point was: healthy volunteer bleed at 2 weeks. Extraction of total RNA was performed on unfractionated whole blood. From germline, CDR1 is SNHLY and CDR2 FYNNEI. V shed 6 bases, J shed 2 bases, and the junction held 4 bases outside the gene matches. This CDR3 comprises 14 residues. This record comes from a study of human T cells and chemical hapten exposure. MiXCR was run by TCRdb on the RACE reads, yielding one entry per CDR3 protein. The profile covers under 95,000 distinct CDR3 sequences, with about 8.7% appearing a single time and about 3.1% taken by the ten largest.

Specimen: whole blood. V usage is TRBV2 and J usage is TRBJ2-3; 8 bases map to TRBD1. This clonotype originated in a female donor in good health. Some clones in this sample may be carry-over from other donors' samples. The CDR3 sequence: CASSRDRNTDTQYF. DNA of the CDR3: TGTGCCAGCAGCCGGGACAGGAACACAGATACGCAGTATTTT.